This T cell receptor (beta chain) derives from a study of blood T cell repertoires in COVID-19. The germline V gene encodes CDR1 SGHRS and CDR2 YFSETQ. V was shortened by 0 bases and J by 0 bases, with 4 bases between the two germline ends. The CDR3 runs to 14 residues. Data came from immunoSEQ multiplex PCR; TCRdb stores just in-frame clones and leaves some out. The sample has 150,000 to 200,000 clones, roughly 80% seen once. Material: peripheral blood. This TCR derives from a woman aged 25 to 39 with acute or convalescent COVID-19. The chain links TRBV5-1 to TRBJ1-3; no firm D call. The CDR3, as DNA: TGCGCCAGCAGCTTGGACATCTCTGGAAACACCATATATTTT. It translates to CASSLDISGNTIYF.